This TCR beta chain was sequenced for a study of cytomegalovirus exposure and HLA in healthy donors. Study context: Early release data held around 80 million unique TCRs from HLA-typed donors. The study's findings and limits: There were several of the most significant clusters that appeared linked to common viral pathogens in a later analysis. TRBV6-2, TRBV6-3 and some other V segments were excluded as indistinguishable.

The primer mix had 60 Vbeta and 13 Jbeta primers. Per the study methods: Roughly 80 million unique TCR beta chains, 9 million to 14 million shared, were counted in a later analysis. Here immunoSEQ multiplex PCR was the method, and the copy in TCRdb shows in-frame clones only, minus some. Clonal size and the V and J genes are those of that table, whereas D and trimming came from the DNA. The table includes roughly 80,000 clones, approximately 84% detected once. V shed 3 bases and J 2 bases; nucleotides not matched to a gene: 9. The germline CDR1 and CDR2 sequences are SNHLY and FYNNEI. The CDR3 is 16 residues long. On this clone itself: No antigen is known for it.

This clonotype was sampled from a woman in her fifties or sixties in good health and CMV-seronegative. The chain recombines TRBV2 with TRBJ2-7, with 8 bases identical to TRBD2. The specimen was PBMCs. The CDR3 bases are TGTGCCAGCAGTGAGGAAGGGACTAGTGTCACCTACGAGCAGTACTTC. This sequence encodes CASSEEGTSVTYEQYF. The full variable domain, its missing parts supplied by reference TRBV2 and TRBJ2-7, is EPEVTQTPSHQVTQMGQEVILRCVPISNHLYFYWYRQILGQKVEFLVSFYNNEISEKSEIFDDQFSVERPDGSNFTLKIRSTKLEDSAMYFCASSEEGTSVTYEQYFGPGTRLTVT.